This TCR beta chain was identified during a study of blood T cell repertoires in COVID-19. Study-level information: From the United States, Italy and Spain came samples of acute and convalescent COVID-19. From T cells, B-cell-depleted T cells, or PBMCs came the material, which was cDNA or gDNA.

The CDR3 extends over 18 amino acids. CDR1 and CDR2 (germline): SGHAT, FQNNGV. The V end was cut by 1 base, the J end by 5 bases, with 23 bases between. Libraries were prepared by immunoSEQ multiplex PCR; TCRdb keeps only in-frame clonotypes and omits some of them. The sample shows 160,000 or so clones, roughly 86% of them seen only once. The chain has TRBV11-2 and TRBJ2-5, with D perhaps TRBD1 (6 bases). The source of this sequence is a woman aged 55-69 years who had recovered from COVID-19. What was sequenced was peripheral blood. In DNA form, the CDR3 reads TGTGCCAGCAGCTTAGCTTGGGGGCCCTACCTGTCCTCCGAGACCCAGTACTTC. Translation: CASSLAWGPYLSSETQYF.